This T cell receptor (beta chain) was sequenced for a study of blood T cell repertoires in COVID-19. This table comes from immunoSEQ multiplex PCR, and its TCRdb copy is limited to in-frame clones, with some not included. The sample holds just over 95,000 clones, 75% to 85% seen once. Per the germline V gene, CDR1 is WNHNN and CDR2 is SYGVQD (reference sequence). V shed 5 bases, J shed 8 bases, and the junction held 9 bases outside the gene matches. This CDR3 has 14 amino acids. This chain uses TRBV10-1 with TRBJ1-2; 9 positions match TRBD1. Specimen: peripheral blood. This clonotype originated in a man between 60 and 70 years old with acute or convalescent COVID-19. The CDR3 sequence is CASSPGTGFRGYTF. The CDR3 DNA sequence: TGCGCCAGCAGTCCCGGGACAGGGTTCCGCGGCTACACCTTC.